The 20 T cell receptor beta chains given below trace back to one sample, sequenced in a study of PD-1 blockade in classical Hodgkin lymphoma (dated by TCRdb to 2019 to 2021). Library creation used the immunoSEQ multiplex PCR assay. TCRdb re-hosts the immuneACCESS table, in-frame sequences only. Its copies lack some clones; in the studies checked, an unresolved V gene accounts for under half of them, and the cause for the rest is not known. The sample yields approximately 21,000 clones; more than 70% were counted once. The ten largest make up 15% to 20% of the sample. This specimen's time point label, per the study, means: cycle 4 day 1 (C4D1), after 5 to 7 weeks of nivolumab. Every trial patient had relapsed after autologous stem cell transplantation, and cohorts A, B and C differed in prior brentuximab vedotin exposure. The source material was peripheral blood mononuclear cells (PBMCs), sampled before the fourth cycle of nivolumab. All receptors derive from a human donor with classical Hodgkin lymphoma.

The rearrangement joins TRBV6-5 to TRBJ2-7, with D possibly matching TRBD2 (5 bases). This CDR3 has 14 amino acids. V lost 1 base and J lost 4, with 11 bases in between. The germline CDR1 and CDR2 sequences are MNHEY and SVGAGI. The CDR3 region has the DNA TGTGCCAGCAGTTACTACAGCGGCCCTTACGAGCAGTACTTC. Translation: CASSYYSGPYEQYF.

The V gene is TRBV27, the J gene TRBJ2-7; the D call may be TRBD1 or TRBD2 (5 bases each). This CDR3 has 13 residues. Trimming left V 6 bases short and J 3 bases short, with 12 bases between. CDR1 is MNHEY, CDR2 SMNVEV, per germline (reference sequence). CDR3 sequence (DNA): TGTGCCAGCAGAGGGACGCGGAGCTACGAGCAGTACTTC. Protein: CASRGTRSYEQYF.

The V and J genes are TRBV5-4 and TRBJ2-1, with D possibly TRBD1 on 5 matching bases. V was trimmed by 4 bases and J by 5 bases, leaving 10 bases between them. The V gene's germline CDR1 is SGHNT and CDR2 YYREEE (reference sequence). The CDR3 is 13 residues long. CDR3 coding DNA: TGTGCCAGCAGCCCCCTAGGGGACAATGAGCAGTTCTTC. This gives the protein CASSPLGDNEQFF. Looking up the rest from reference TRBV5-4 and TRBJ2-1 gives the full variable domain: ETGVTQSPTHLIKTRGQQVTLRCSSQSGHNTVSWYQQALGQGPQFIFQYYREEENGRGNFPPRFSGLQFPNYSSELNVNALELDDSALYLCASSPLGDNEQFFGPGTRLTVL.

CDR3 amino acids: CASSQQGPGGRYEQYF. CDR3 nucleotides: TGTGCCAGCAGCCAACAGGGTCCCGGGGGGAGGTACGAGCAGTACTTC. The chain recombines TRBV7-9 with TRBJ2-7, with D possibly matching TRBD2 (7 bases). The CDR3 loop spans 16 amino acids. Trimming removed 5 bases at V and 4 bases at J, with 21 bases between. The V gene's germline CDR1 is SEHNR and CDR2 FQNEAQ (reference sequence).

CDR3 loop: CASTESSGTDTQYF. CDR3 DNA sequence: TGCGCCAGCACTGAGTCTAGCGGGACAGATACGCAGTATTTT. V and J are TRBV5-1 and TRBJ2-3; 8 nucleotides agree with TRBD2. The germline V gene has CDR1 SGHRS and CDR2 YFSETQ. The CDR3 covers 14 residues. Trimming took 6 bases from V and 3 from J; bases not matched to a gene: 6.

The V and J genes are TRBV25-1 and TRBJ1-6; maybe TRBD1 (5 bases). V lost 3 bases and J lost 4, with 10 bases in between. Germline assignment: CDR1 MGHDK and CDR2 SYGVNS. The CDR3 is 15 residues long. CDR3 DNA: TGTGCCAGCAGTGAGGGGCAGGGTTATAATTCACCCCTCCACTTT. Translating it yields CASSEGQGYNSPLHF. Drawing the rest from reference TRBV25-1 and TRBJ1-6, the complete variable domain is EADIYQTPRYLVIGTGKKITLECSQTMGHDKMYWYQQDPGMELHLIHYSYGVNSTEKGDLSSESTVSRIRTEHFPLTLESARPSHTSQYLCASSEGQGYNSPLHFGNGTRLTVT.

This clone turned up a few times. The genes are TRBV2 and TRBJ2-7, with 7 nucleotides matching TRBD1. Germline V lookup: CDR1 SNHLY, CDR2 FYNNEI. V lost 6 bases to trimming and J lost 0 bases; unmatched junction nucleotides: 5. This CDR3 comprises 14 residues. CDR3 sequence (DNA): TGTGCCAGCAGGAAAGGACAGGCCTCCTACGAGCAGTACTTC. The encoded protein is CASRKGQASYEQYF.

This chain links TRBV5-1 with TRBJ2-5; D remains ambiguous. In germline, CDR1 is SGHRS, CDR2 YFSETQ. The length of the CDR3 is 15 residues. Trimming took off 0 bases at V and 1 base at J, with 10 bases between the two ends. The CDR3 spells CASSLGGMAQETQYF. CDR3 DNA: TGCGCCAGCAGCTTGGGGGGTATGGCCCAAGAGACCCAGTACTTC.

This chain connects TRBV18 to TRBJ1-4; TRBD1 aligns across 7 bases. Trimming cost V 4 bases and J 8 bases; bases outside gene matches: 10. Germline V gives CDR1 KGHSH, CDR2 LQKENI. The CDR3 consists of 15 residues. The CDR3 DNA reads TGTGCCAGCTCACGGCCGACAGGGACGGGAGAAAAACTGTTTTTT. It is translated as CASSRPTGTGEKLFF.

This chain uses TRBV7-2 with TRBJ2-1, with TRBD1 identical over 10 bases. The germline CDR1 and CDR2 sequences are SGHTA and FQGNSA. The CDR3 is made up of 16 amino acids. V gave up 5 bases and J gave up 2 bases; unmatched junction bases: 6. The CDR3 DNA follows: TGTGCCAGCAGCCAGGCCGGGACAGGGGCCTACAATGAGCAGTTCTTC. Encoded protein: CASSQAGTGAYNEQFF.

This rearrangement joins TRBV10-3 to TRBJ2-5, with 9 bases fitting TRBD1. With 11 bases clipped from V and 7 bases from J, the junction kept 14 bases outside the gene matches. The CDR3 is 14 residues long. Germline loops: CDR1 ENHRY, CDR2 SYGVKD. The CDR3: CAASGGTGNRTQYF. CDR3 nucleotide sequence: TGTGCCGCCTCCGGTGGGACAGGGAATAGGACCCAGTACTTC.

DNA for the CDR3: TGTGCCAGCAGCTTACTAGCGGGAGGCCCCGGGGAGCTGTTTTTT. Translating it yields CASSLLAGGPGELFF. The chain carries TRBV11-3 and TRBJ2-2; 11 bases match TRBD2. Trimming took 2 bases from V and 6 from J; bases not matched to a gene: 2. CDR3 size: 15 residues. Germline V gives CDR1 SGHNT, CDR2 YENEEA. The full variable domain, in which reference TRBV11-3 and TRBJ2-2 provide the parts outside the CDR3, is EAGVVQSPRYKIIEKKQPVAFWCNPISGHNTLYWYLQNLGQGPELLIRYENEEAVDDSQLPKDRFSAERLKGVDSTLKIQPAELGDSAVYLCASSLLAGGPGELFFGEGSRLTVL.

The V and J genes are TRBV7-3 and TRBJ2-7; D could derive from TRBD1 or TRBD2 (5 bases each). This CDR3 has 14 residues. Germline loops: CDR1 SGHTA, CDR2 FQGTGA. Trimming removed 4 bases from V and 0 bases from J, with 10 bases in between. The CDR3 nucleotides read TGTGCCAGCAGCTGGGGACCGCCCTCCTACGAGCAGTACTTC. This encodes CASSWGPPSYEQYF.

This clone has more than one count but fewer than ten. The chain couples TRBV6-1 to TRBJ1-1; D gene unclear. Trimming took off 1 base at V and 2 bases at J, with 20 bases between the two ends. The germline gives CDR1 MNHNS, CDR2 SASEGT. This CDR3 region has 18 residues. As DNA, the CDR3 is TGTGCCAGCAGTGAAGGTTTTGTCAGCTCCTCAGGCAACACTGAAGCTTTCTTT. Translation: CASSEGFVSSSGNTEAFF.

The V and J genes are TRBV5-1 and TRBJ2-7; D gene uncertain. Germline loops: CDR1 SGHRS, CDR2 YFSETQ. The CDR3 consists of 15 residues. V was pared by 0 bases and J by 3 bases, with 13 bases between. The CDR3 nucleotides read TGCGCCAGCAGCTTGGAACCCAACCCAAACTACGAGCAGTACTTC. This encodes CASSLEPNPNYEQYF.

The rearrangement links TRBV30 to TRBJ1-3; no definite D call. In germline, CDR1 is GTSNPN, CDR2 SVGIG (reference sequence). Trimming removed 0 bases from V and 0 bases from J, with 9 bases in between. The CDR3 has 15 residues. The CDR3 region has the DNA TGTGCCTGGAGTGTAACGGATAACTCTGGAAACACCATATATTTT. Its translation: CAWSVTDNSGNTIYF.

J is TRBJ1-4 and V is TRBV28; maybe TRBD1 (6 bases). Germline loops: CDR1 MDHEN, CDR2 SYDVKM. This CDR3 spans 14 amino acids. V was pared by 6 bases and J by 5 bases, with 13 bases between. The CDR3 loop reads CASSGGTKNEKLFF. The CDR3 bases are TGTGCCAGCAGCGGGGGCACGAAAAATGAAAAACTGTTTTTT.

Only a few counts were recorded for this clone. The chain recombines TRBV4-2 with TRBJ2-7, with a weak D call TRBD1 (6 bases). Germline CDR1 and CDR2: LGHNA and YNFKEQ. The CDR3 is 16 amino acids. V lost 1 base, J lost 3 bases, and 16 bases lay in between. The CDR3 loop is CASSQGSRGMIYEQYF. The CDR3 nucleotides are TGTGCCAGCAGCCAAGGCTCGAGGGGGATGATCTACGAGCAGTACTTC.

This clone has only one observation. The chain employs TRBV2 and TRBJ1-4; 9 positions agree with TRBD1. Trimming removed 7 bases from V and 7 bases from J; junction bases left unmatched: 7. Germline V gene sequence: CDR1 SNHLY, CDR2 FYNNEI. This CDR3 has 14 residues. CDR3 protein: CASNYRGRGEKLFF. CDR3 nucleotide sequence: TGTGCCAGCAATTACAGGGGGCGAGGTGAAAAACTGTTTTTT.

This clone was counted a few times. The rearrangement uses TRBV2 and TRBJ2-3, with TRBD2 matching 11 bases. The CDR3 spans 15 residues. The germline gives CDR1 SNHLY, CDR2 FYNNEI. V dropped 6 bases and J dropped 2; count of bases not matched to a gene: 4. The chain's CDR3 is CASRELAGATDTQYF. The CDR3 DNA is TGTGCCAGCAGAGAACTAGCGGGGGCCACAGATACGCAGTATTTT.